The sequence of this T cell receptor (beta chain) was determined in a study of blood T cell repertoires in COVID-19. Study in general: Some COVID-19 samples were acute and others convalescent; all came from the United States, Italy and Spain.

CDR1 and CDR2 from the germline V gene are LGHNT and FRNRAP. Trimming took off 6 bases at V and 3 bases at J, with 12 bases between the two ends. This CDR3 has 13 amino acids. The assay was immunoSEQ multiplex PCR, and TCRdb's table has in-frame clones only and misses some. The profile shows about 470,000 clones, 87% of them singletons. Participant-reported clinical history was the basis for cohort assignment. Sequencing used PBMCs or T cells enriched from blood (not recorded which). This chain connects TRBV12-5 to TRBJ2-7, with D unresolved. This receptor was obtained from a woman aged 18-35 years who had recovered from COVID-19. This CDR3 reads CASGPPRSYEQYF. CDR3 nucleotides: TGTGCTAGTGGCCCCCCCCGCAGCTACGAGCAGTACTTC.